The T cell receptor beta chain described here comes from a study of T cell clonality in common variable immunodeficiency. This clone was detected ten times or more. Antigen unknown. The read ends 3 residues shy of where the CDR3 ends; the end is completed using the germline J gene. CDR3 size: 13 residues. CDR1 is SGHTA, CDR2 FQGNSA, per germline. The V gene lost 11 bases and the J gene lost 1 base, with 13 bases spanning the gap. Study findings and constraints: CVID subjects showed higher TCRbeta clonality than healthy controls. CVID subjects shared fewer TCRbeta clones than healthy controls did. Common variable immunodeficiency TCR beta sequences reportedly had fewer deletions and N-nucleotide insertions.

TCRdb keeps only in-frame clones here, not all; method: immunoSEQ multiplex PCR. Reported are approximately 34,000 clones, none seen only once; the ten largest carry approximately 3.6%. This sequence was found in a person between 18 and 69 years old in good health. This rearrangement joins TRBV7-2 to TRBJ2-3, with a tentative D call TRBD1 (6 bases). The specimen sequenced was peripheral blood mononuclear cells. The CDR3 loop is CAGSDSRTDTQYF. CDR3 DNA, as far as it was read: TGTGCCGGGTCGGACAGCCGCACAGATACG.